This TCR beta chain is from a study of T cells after yellow fever vaccination. Study findings and constraints: A faster peak, day 5 versus 15, was reached by the weaker secondary response. Shared CD4/CD8 clonotypes were a small share, likely from convergent recombination. Re-detected after boosting: most primary clones, 96% of CD4 and about 89% of CD8.

Trimming took 3 bases from V and 5 from J, leaving 12 bases between them. Germline loops: CDR1 KGHSH, CDR2 LQKENI. The CDR3 contains 14 residues. UMIs and a universal primer site were added when TCR cDNA was made by 5'RACE template switching. TCRdb used MiXCR to reprocess the 5' RACE reads, holding one entry per CDR3 protein. The sample holds 150,000 or so distinct CDR3 sequences, about 7% seen once. Remarks on this clonotype: Its target is unknown.

The origin of this receptor is a man between 18 and 35 years old who received the YFV17D yellow fever vaccine. The sequences come from CD4+ T cells sorted from PBMCs, collected 5 to 6 days after the first yellow fever vaccination. The chain joins TRBV18 to TRBJ2-3; possible D gene TRBD2, 6 bases. The CDR3 coding sequence is TGTGCCAGCTCACCCCGCGGGGCTAGAGATACGCAGTATTTT. As protein: CASSPRGARDTQYF.